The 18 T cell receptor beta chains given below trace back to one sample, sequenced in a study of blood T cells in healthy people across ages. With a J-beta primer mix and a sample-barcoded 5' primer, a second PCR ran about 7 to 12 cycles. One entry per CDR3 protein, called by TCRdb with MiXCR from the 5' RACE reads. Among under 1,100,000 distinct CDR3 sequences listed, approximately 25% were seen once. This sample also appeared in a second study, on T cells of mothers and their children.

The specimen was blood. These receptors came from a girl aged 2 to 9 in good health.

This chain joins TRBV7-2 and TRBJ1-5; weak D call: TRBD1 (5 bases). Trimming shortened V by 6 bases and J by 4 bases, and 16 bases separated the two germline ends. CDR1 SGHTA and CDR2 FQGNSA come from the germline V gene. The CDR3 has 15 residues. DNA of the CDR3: TGTGCCAGCAGTTGGGGGGGGTCGAATAATCAGCCCCAGCATTTT. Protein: CASSWGGSNNQPQHF.

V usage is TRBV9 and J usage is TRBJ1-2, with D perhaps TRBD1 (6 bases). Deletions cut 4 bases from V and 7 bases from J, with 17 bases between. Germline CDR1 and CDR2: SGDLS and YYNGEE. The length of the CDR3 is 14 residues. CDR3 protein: CASSMDGGGLGYTF. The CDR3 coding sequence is TGTGCCAGCAGCATGGATGGAGGGGGGCTTGGCTACACCTTC.

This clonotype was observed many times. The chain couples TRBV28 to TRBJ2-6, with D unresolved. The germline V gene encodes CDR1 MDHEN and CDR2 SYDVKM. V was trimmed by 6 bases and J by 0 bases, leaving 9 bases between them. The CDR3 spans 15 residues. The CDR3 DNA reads TGTGCCAGCAGCCTCACCCCCTCTGGGGCCAACGTCCTGACTTTC. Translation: CASSLTPSGANVLTF.

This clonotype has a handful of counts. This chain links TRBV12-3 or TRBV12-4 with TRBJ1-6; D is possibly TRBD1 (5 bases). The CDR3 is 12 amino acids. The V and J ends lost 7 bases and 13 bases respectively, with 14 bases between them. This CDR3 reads CASTRDPDPLHF. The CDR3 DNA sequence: TGTGCCAGCACCCGGGACCCGGACCCCCTCCACTTT.

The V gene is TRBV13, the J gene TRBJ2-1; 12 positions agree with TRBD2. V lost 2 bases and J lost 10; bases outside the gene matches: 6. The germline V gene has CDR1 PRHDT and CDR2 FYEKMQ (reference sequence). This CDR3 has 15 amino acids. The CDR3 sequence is CASSLSLAGGSEQFF. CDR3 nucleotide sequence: TGTGCCAGCAGCTTAAGTCTAGCGGGGGGGAGCGAGCAGTTCTTC.

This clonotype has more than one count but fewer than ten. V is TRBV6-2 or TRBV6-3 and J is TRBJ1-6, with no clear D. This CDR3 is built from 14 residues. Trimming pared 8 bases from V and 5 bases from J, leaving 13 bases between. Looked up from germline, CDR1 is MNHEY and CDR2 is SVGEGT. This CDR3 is CASSVQVNNSPLHF. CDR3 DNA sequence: TGTGCCAGCTCCGTTCAAGTTAATAATTCACCCCTCCACTTT.

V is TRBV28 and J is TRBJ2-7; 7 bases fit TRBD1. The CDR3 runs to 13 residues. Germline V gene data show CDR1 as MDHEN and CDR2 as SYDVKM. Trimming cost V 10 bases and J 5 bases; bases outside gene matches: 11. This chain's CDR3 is CAINRDSRDEQYF. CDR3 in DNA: TGTGCCATAAACCGGGACAGTAGGGACGAGCAGTACTTC.

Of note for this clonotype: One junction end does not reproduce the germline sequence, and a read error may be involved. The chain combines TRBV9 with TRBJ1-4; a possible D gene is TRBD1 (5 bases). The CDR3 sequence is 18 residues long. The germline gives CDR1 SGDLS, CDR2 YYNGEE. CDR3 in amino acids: CASSVVRGRITTNEKLFF. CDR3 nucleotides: TGTGCCAGCAGCGTAGTTCGGGGGAGGATCACAACTAATGAAAAACTTTTTTTT.

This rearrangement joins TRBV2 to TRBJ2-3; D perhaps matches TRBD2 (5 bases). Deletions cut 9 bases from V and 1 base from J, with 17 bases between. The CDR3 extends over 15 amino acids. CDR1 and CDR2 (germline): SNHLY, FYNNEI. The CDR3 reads CARLAQGLRTDTQYF. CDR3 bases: TGTGCCAGACTTGCCCAAGGACTCCGCACAGATACGCAGTATTTT.

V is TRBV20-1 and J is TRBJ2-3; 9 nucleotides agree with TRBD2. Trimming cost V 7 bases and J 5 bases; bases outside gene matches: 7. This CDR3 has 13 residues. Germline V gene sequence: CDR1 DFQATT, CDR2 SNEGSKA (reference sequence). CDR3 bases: TGCAGTGGCCGCGGGAGGGCCAAAGATACGCAGTATTTT. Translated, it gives CSGRGRAKDTQYF.

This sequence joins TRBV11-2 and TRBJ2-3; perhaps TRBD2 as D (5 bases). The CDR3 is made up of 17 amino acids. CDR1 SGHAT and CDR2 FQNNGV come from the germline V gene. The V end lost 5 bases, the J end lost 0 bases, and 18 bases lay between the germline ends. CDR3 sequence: CASSPFSGYASTDTQYF. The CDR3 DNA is TGTGCCAGCAGCCCATTCTCGGGGTACGCTAGCACAGATACGCAGTATTTT.

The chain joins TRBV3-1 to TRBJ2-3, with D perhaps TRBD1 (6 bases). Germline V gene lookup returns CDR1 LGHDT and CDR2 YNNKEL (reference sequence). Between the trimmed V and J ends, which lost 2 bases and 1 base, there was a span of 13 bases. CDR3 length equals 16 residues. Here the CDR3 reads CASSQNTGLGTDTQYF. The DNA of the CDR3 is TGTGCCAGCAGCCAAAACACAGGGTTGGGCACAGATACGCAGTATTTT.

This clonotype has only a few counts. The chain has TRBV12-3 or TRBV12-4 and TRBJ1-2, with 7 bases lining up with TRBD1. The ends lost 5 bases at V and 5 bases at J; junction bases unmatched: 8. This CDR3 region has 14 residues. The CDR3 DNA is TGTGCCAGCAGTCCTCAGGGGGATGAATATGGCTACACCTTC. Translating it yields CASSPQGDEYGYTF.

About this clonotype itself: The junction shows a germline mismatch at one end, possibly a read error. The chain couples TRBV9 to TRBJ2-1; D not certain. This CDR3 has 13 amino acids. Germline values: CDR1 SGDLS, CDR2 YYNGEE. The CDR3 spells CASSGSSYSEQFF. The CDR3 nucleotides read TGTGCCAGCAGCGGGAGCTCCTACAGTGAGCAGTTCTTC.

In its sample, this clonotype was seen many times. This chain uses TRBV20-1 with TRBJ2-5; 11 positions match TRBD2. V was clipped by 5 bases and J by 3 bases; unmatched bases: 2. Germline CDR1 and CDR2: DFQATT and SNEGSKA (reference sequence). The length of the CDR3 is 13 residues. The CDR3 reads CSAGTSGKETQYF. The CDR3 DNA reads TGCAGTGCTGGGACTAGCGGAAAAGAGACCCAGTACTTC.

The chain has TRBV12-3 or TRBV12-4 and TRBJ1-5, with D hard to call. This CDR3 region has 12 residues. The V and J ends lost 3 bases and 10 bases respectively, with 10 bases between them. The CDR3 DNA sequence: TGTGCCAGCAGTTTTTGGCCAGATCCCCAGCATTTT. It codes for CASSFWPDPQHF.

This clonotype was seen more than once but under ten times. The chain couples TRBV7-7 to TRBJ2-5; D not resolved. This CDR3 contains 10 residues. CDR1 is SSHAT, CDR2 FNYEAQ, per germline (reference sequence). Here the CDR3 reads CRRAQETQYF. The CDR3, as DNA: TGTCGTCGGGCTCAAGAGACCCAGTACTTC.

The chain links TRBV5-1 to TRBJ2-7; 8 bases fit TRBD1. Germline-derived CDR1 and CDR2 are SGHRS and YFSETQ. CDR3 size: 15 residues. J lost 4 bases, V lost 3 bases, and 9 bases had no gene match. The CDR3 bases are TGCGCCAGCAGCTCCGACAGGGGATCTTTATACGAGCAGTACTTC. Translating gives CASSSDRGSLYEQYF.